These 8 T cell receptor beta chains share one sample of origin, sequenced in a study of T cell responses to AZD1222 COVID-19 vaccine. The method was immunoSEQ multiplex PCR; TCRdb's version includes in-frame clones alone and lacks a portion of them. Of about 120,000 clones in the sample, more than 85% were seen once. The specimen was peripheral blood, collected 28 days after the second AZD1222 dose. The receptors come from an adult who received the AZD1222 COVID-19 vaccine.

The genes are TRBV19 and TRBJ1-4, with D unclear. CDR1 LNHDA and CDR2 SQIVND come from the germline V gene (reference sequence). Trimming removed 5 bases at V and 8 bases at J, with 18 bases between. This CDR3 contains 15 residues. Here the CDR3 reads CASSGTRTPGEKLFF. The CDR3 bases are TGTGCCAGTAGTGGCACCCGGACCCCAGGAGAAAAACTGTTTTTT.

The J gene is TRBJ1-3, the V gene TRBV7-2; D remains unclear. Germline V lookup: CDR1 SGHTA, CDR2 FQGNSA. This CDR3 comprises 13 residues. The ends were cut back, 4 bases at V and 4 bases at J, with 8 bases in the middle. The CDR3 nucleotides are TGTGCCAGCAGCTCCCTAATCGGAAACACCATATATTTT. Residues: CASSSLIGNTIYF.

V is TRBV5-4 and J is TRBJ2-7, with D perhaps TRBD1 (8 bases). The CDR3 sequence is 15 residues long. Germline CDR1 reads SGHNT; CDR2 reads YYREEE (reference sequence). V lost 4 bases to trimming and J lost 6 bases, with 20 bases between them. DNA of the CDR3: TGTGCCAGCAGCCTTCAACAGGGGGGGCGACGCGAGCAGTACTTC. Its translation is CASSLQQGGRREQYF.

The chain has TRBV6-1 and TRBJ1-2; D not resolved. The CDR3 runs 17 residues. Germline V lookup: CDR1 MNHNS, CDR2 SASEGT. The V gene lost 1 base and the J gene lost 5 bases, with 20 bases spanning the gap. The CDR3 region is CASSEGPPPGYWYGYTF. CDR3 coding DNA: TGTGCCAGCAGTGAAGGCCCCCCCCCGGGCTATTGGTATGGCTACACCTTC.

The chain joins TRBV6-5 to TRBJ2-2; TRBD1 agrees at 9 bases. The CDR3 is 15 residues long. The V gene end was trimmed by 4 bases and the J gene end by 4 bases; junction bases not matched to a gene: 4. Germline loops: CDR1 MNHEY, CDR2 SVGAGI. The CDR3 region is CASSWGTGRTGELFF. CDR3 bases: TGTGCCAGCAGTTGGGGGACAGGGCGCACCGGGGAGCTGTTTTTT.

The chain is built from TRBV30 and TRBJ2-6; the match to TRBD1 covers 7 bases. V was clipped by 3 bases and J by 1 base; unmatched bases: 0. The CDR3 length is 14 residues. The germline gives CDR1 GTSNPN, CDR2 SVGIG (reference sequence). Here the CDR3 reads CAWSRGSGANVLTF. CDR3 in DNA: TGTGCCTGGAGCAGGGGGTCTGGGGCCAACGTCCTGACTTTC. Full variable domain (rest looked up from reference TRBV30 and TRBJ2-6): SQTIHQWPATLVQPVGSPLSLECTVEGTSNPNLYWYRQAAGRGLQLLFYSVGIGQISSEVPQNLSASRPQDRQFILSSKKLLLSDSGFYLCAWSRGSGANVLTFGAGSRLTVL.

The table lists this clone with a few counts. V is TRBV25-1 and J is TRBJ2-7; unclear D gene. V dropped 7 bases and J dropped 3 bases, with 22 bases sitting between them. This CDR3 is 16 amino acids long. CDR1 is MGHDK and CDR2 is SYGVNS in the germline V gene. CDR3 sequence: CASTPLGTRGLYEQYF. The DNA of the CDR3 is TGTGCCAGCACCCCCCTTGGAACGCGCGGCCTCTACGAGCAGTACTTC.

The chain joins TRBV11-3 to TRBJ2-3; no clear D. Germline V gene lookup returns CDR1 SGHNT and CDR2 YENEEA. The CDR3 spans 18 residues. The germline V and J ends were trimmed by 4 bases and 0 bases, with 20 bases remaining between them. The CDR3 sequence: CASSSRAQDGLSTDTQYF. CDR3 DNA sequence: TGTGCCAGCAGCTCCCGAGCTCAGGACGGTCTTAGCACAGATACGCAGTATTTT.